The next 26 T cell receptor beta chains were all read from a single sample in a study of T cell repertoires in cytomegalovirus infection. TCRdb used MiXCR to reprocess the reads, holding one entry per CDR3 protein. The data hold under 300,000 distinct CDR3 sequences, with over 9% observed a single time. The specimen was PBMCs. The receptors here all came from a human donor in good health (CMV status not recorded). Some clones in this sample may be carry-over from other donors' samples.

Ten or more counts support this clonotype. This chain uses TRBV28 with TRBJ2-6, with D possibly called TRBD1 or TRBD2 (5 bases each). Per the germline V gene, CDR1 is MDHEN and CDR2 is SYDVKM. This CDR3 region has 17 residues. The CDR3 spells CANSVRGASSGANVLTF. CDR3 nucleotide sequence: TGTGCTAACAGCGTTCGGGGCGCAAGTTCTGGGGCCAACGTCCTGACTTTC.

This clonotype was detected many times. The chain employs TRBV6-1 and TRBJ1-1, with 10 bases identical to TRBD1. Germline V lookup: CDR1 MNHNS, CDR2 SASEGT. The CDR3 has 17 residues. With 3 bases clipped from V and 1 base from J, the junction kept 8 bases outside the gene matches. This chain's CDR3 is CASSDRDRGSENTEAFF. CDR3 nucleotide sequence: TGTGCCAGCAGTGACCGGGACAGGGGTAGTGAGAACACTGAAGCTTTCTTT.

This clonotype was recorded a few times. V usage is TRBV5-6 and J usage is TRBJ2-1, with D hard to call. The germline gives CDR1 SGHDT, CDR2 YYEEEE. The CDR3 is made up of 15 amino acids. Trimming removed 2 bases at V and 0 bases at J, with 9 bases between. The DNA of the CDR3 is TGTGCCAGCAGCTTTCTACGGAGCTCCTACAATGAGCAGTTCTTC. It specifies CASSFLRSSYNEQFF.

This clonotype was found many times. The DNA for the CDR3 is TGTGCCAGCAGCTTAGAGGGGGCCTATGGCTACACCTTC. Residues: CASSLEGAYGYTF. V usage is TRBV7-2 and J usage is TRBJ1-2; 7 nucleotides match TRBD1. CDR1 is SGHTA and CDR2 is FQGNSA in the germline V gene. The CDR3 length is 13 residues. J lost 4 bases, V lost 1 base, and 0 bases had no gene match.

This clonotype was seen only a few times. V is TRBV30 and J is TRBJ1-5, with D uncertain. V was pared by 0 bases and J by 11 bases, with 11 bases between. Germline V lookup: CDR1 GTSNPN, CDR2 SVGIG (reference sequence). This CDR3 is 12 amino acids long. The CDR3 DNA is TGTGCCTGGAGTGTCTCCGGACGGACCCAGCATTTT. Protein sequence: CAWSVSGRTQHF.

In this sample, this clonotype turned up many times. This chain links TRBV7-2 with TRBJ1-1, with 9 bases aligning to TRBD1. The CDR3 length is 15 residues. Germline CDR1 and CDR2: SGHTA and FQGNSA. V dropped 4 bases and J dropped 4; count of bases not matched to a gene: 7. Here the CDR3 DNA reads TGTGCCAGCAGCTCCGGGACAGGGTTCGGCACTGAAGCTTTCTTT. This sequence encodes CASSSGTGFGTEAFF.

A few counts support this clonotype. The DNA of the CDR3 is TGCAGTGCTGAAAAAGGAACAGCTACTTATGGCTACACCTTC. It is translated as CSAEKGTATYGYTF. This chain links TRBV20-1 with TRBJ1-2; D unresolved. V was trimmed by 5 bases and J by 5 bases, leaving 18 bases between them. The germline V gene has CDR1 DFQATT and CDR2 SNEGSKA (reference sequence). There are 14 residues in the CDR3.

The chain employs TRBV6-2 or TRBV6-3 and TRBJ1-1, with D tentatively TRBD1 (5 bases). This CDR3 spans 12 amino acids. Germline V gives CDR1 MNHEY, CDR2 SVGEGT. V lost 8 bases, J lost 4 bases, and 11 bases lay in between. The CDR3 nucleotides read TGTGCCAGCTCGGGGGTGACCACTGAAGCTTTCTTT. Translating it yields CASSGVTTEAFF.

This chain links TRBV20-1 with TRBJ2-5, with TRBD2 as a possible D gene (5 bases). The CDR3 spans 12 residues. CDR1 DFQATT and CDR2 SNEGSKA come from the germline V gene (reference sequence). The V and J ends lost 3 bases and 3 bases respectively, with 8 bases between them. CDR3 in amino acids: CSARRAKETQYF. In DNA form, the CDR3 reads TGCAGTGCTAGGAGGGCTAAAGAGACCCAGTACTTC.

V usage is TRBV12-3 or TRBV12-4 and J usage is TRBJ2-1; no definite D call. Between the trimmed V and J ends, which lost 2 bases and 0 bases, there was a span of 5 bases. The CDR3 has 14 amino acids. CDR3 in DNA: TGTGCCAGCAGTTTACCGAGCTCCTACAATGAGCAGTTCTTC. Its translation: CASSLPSSYNEQFF.

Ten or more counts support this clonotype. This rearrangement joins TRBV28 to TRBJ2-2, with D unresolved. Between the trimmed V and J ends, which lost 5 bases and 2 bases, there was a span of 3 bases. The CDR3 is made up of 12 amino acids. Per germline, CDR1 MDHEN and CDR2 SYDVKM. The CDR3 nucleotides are TGTGCCAGCAGTATCAACACCGGGGAGCTGTTTTTT. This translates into CASSINTGELFF.

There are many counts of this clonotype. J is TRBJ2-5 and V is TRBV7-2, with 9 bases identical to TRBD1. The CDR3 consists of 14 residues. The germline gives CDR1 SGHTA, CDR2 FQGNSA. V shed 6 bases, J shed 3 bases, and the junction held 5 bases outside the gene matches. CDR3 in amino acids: CASSFRTGEETQYF. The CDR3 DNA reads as TGTGCCAGCAGTTTCCGGACAGGGGAAGAGACCCAGTACTTC. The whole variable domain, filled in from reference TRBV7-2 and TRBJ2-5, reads GAGVSQSPSNKVTEKGKDVELRCDPISGHTALYWYRQSLGQGLEFLIYFQGNSAPDKSGLPSDRFSAERTGGSVSTLTIQRTQQEDSAVYLCASSFRTGEETQYFGPGTRLLVL.

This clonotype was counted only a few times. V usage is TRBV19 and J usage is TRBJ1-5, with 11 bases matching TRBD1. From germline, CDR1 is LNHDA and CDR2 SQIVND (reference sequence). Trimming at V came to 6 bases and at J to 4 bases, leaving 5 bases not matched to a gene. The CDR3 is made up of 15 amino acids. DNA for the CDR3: TGTGCCAGTAGACTGGGGACAGGGGGGAATCAGCCCCAGCATTTT. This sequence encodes CASRLGTGGNQPQHF.

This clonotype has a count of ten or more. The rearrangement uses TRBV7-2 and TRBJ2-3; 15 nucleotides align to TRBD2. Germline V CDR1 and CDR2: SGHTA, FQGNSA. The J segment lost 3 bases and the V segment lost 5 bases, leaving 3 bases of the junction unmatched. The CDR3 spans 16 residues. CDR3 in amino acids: CASSMGLAGGTDTQYF. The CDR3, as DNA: TGTGCCAGCAGCATGGGACTAGCGGGAGGAACAGATACGCAGTATTTT.

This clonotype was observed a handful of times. As DNA, the CDR3 is TGTGCCAGCAGTGATTTCGATCGGCGTCATGGCTACACCTTC. This encodes CASSDFDRRHGYTF. The V call is TRBV25-1, the J call TRBJ1-2; the D is unclear. The CDR3 loop spans 14 amino acids. Germline-derived CDR1 and CDR2 are MGHDK and SYGVNS. Trimming took 3 bases from V and 6 from J, leaving 14 bases between them.

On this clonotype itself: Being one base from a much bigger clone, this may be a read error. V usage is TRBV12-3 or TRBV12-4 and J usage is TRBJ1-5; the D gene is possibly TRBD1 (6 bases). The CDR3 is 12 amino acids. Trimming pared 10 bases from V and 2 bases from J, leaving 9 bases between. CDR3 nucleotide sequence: TGTGCCAACAGGACAGGCAATCAGCCCCAGCATTTT. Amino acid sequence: CANRTGNQPQHF.

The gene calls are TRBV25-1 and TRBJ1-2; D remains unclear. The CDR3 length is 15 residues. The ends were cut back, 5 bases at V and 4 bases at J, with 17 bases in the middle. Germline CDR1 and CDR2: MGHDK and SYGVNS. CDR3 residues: CASSNPAGRSYGYTF. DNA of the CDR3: TGTGCCAGCAGTAATCCGGCTGGGAGGTCCTATGGCTACACCTTC.

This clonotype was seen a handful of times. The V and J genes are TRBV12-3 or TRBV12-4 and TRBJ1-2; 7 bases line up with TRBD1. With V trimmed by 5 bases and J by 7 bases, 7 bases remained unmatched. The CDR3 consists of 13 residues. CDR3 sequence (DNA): TGTGCCAGCAGTCGTGACAGGGACGGTGGCTACACCTTC. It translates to CASSRDRDGGYTF.

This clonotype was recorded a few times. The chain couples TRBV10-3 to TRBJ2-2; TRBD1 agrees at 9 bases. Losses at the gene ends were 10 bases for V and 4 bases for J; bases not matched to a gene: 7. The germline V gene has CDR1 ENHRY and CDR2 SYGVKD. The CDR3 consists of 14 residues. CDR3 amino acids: CASQGQGSTGELFF. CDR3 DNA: TGTGCCAGCCAAGGACAGGGGAGCACCGGGGAGCTGTTTTTT.

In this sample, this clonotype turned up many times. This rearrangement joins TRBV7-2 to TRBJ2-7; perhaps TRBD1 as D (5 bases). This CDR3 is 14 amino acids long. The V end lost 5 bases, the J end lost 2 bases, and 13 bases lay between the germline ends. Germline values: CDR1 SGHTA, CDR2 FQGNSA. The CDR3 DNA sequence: TGTGCCAGCAGCCCAGGGCGGATCACCTACGAGCAGTACTTC. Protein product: CASSPGRITYEQYF.

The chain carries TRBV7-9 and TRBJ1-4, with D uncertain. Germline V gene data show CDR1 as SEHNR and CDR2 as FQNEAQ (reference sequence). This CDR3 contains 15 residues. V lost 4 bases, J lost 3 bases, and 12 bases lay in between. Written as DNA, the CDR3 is TGTGCCAGCAGCTACGACGGTTCATCTAATGAAAAACTGTTTTTT. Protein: CASSYDGSSNEKLFF.

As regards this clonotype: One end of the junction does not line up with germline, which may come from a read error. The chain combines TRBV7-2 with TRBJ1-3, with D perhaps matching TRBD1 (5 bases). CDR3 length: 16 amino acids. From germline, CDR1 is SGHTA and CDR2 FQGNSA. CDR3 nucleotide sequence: TGTGCCAGCAGCAAGACAGCCCCAAGCTCTGGAAACACCATCTGTTTT. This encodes CASSKTAPSSGNTICF.

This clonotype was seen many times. The CDR3 sequence is CSVVRDSPTDTQYF. The CDR3 nucleotides are TGCAGCGTTGTGAGGGACAGCCCCACAGATACGCAGTATTTT. J is TRBJ2-3 and V is TRBV29-1; 7 bases agree with TRBD1. The CDR3 length is 14 residues. The germline V gene has CDR1 SQVTM and CDR2 ANQGSEA. Trimming at V came to 4 bases and at J to 2 bases, leaving 6 bases not matched to a gene.

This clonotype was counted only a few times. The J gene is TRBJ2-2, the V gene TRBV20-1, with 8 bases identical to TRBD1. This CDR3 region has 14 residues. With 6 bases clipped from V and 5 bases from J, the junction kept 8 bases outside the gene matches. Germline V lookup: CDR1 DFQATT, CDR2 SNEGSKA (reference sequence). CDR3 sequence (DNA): TGCAGTGCCTATGGACAGGGTAGGACCGGGGAGCTGTTTTTT. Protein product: CSAYGQGRTGELFF.

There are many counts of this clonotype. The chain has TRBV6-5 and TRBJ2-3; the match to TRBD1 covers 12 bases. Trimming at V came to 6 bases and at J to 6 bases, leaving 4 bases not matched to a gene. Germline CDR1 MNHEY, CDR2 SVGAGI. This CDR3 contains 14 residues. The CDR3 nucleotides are TGTGCCAGCAGAAGGGACAGGGGGCAGGATACGCAGTATTTT. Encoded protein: CASRRDRGQDTQYF.

This CDR3 is CASSFTRASLTDTQYF. DNA of the CDR3: TGTGCCAGCAGCTTTACAAGAGCAAGTTTGACAGATACGCAGTATTTT. The gene calls are TRBV7-6 and TRBJ2-3; D gene uncertain. Looked up from germline, CDR1 is SGHVS and CDR2 is FNYEAQ. CDR3 length: 16 amino acids. Trimming shortened V by 3 bases and J by 3 bases, and 16 bases separated the two germline ends. Using reference TRBV7-6 and TRBJ2-3 for the parts outside the CDR3, the full variable domain is GAGVSQSPRYKVTKRGQDVALRCDPISGHVSLYWYRQALGQGPEFLTYFNYEAQQDKSGLPNDRFSAERPEGSISTLTIQRTEQRDSAMYRCASSFTRASLTDTQYFGPGTRLTVL.